The 20 T cell receptor beta chains below come from one sample, sequenced in a study of T cell repertoires in cytomegalovirus infection. For these receptors, no antigen is known. TCRdb reanalysed the reads using MiXCR and keeps one entry per CDR3 protein. The sample carries around 570,000 distinct CDR3 sequences, approximately 40% recorded once. Source: cultured PBMCs, taken from culture after CMV antigen stimulation. The source is a human donor in good health (CMV status not recorded). Some clones in this sample may be carry-over from other donors' samples.

This clonotype was seen only a few times. The J gene is TRBJ2-7, the V gene TRBV28, with a possible D match to TRBD2 (8 bases). Germline V CDR1 and CDR2: MDHEN, SYDVKM. Trimming took off 5 bases at V and 2 bases at J, with 16 bases between the two ends. The CDR3 sequence is 15 residues long. CDR3 loop: CASSPGGTVAYEQYF. CDR3 DNA: TGTGCCAGCAGTCCGGGGGGGACAGTAGCCTACGAGCAGTACTTC.

The J gene is TRBJ2-7, the V gene TRBV4-3; TRBD2 agrees at 15 bases. The CDR3 spans 15 residues. CDR1 is LGHNA, CDR2 YSLEER, per germline. Trimming removed 4 bases from V and 2 bases from J; junction bases left unmatched: 0. The CDR3 loop reads CASSRTSGRAYEQYF. The CDR3 bases are TGCGCCAGCAGCCGGACTAGCGGGAGGGCCTACGAGCAGTACTTC.

This clonotype was seen at least ten times. The V and J genes are TRBV7-2 and TRBJ1-3; 7 bases match TRBD1. The junction had 4 bases not matched to a gene; V was cut back by 5 bases and J by 0 bases. Germline V gene sequence: CDR1 SGHTA, CDR2 FQGNSA. CDR3 length equals 15 residues. The CDR3 here is CASSIRQGSGNTIYF. CDR3 coding DNA: TGTGCCAGCAGCATTCGACAGGGCTCTGGAAACACCATATATTTT. The full variable domain, rest sourced from reference TRBV7-2 and TRBJ1-3, is GAGVSQSPSNKVTEKGKDVELRCDPISGHTALYWYRQSLGQGLEFLIYFQGNSAPDKSGLPSDRFSAERTGGSVSTLTIQRTQQEDSAVYLCASSIRQGSGNTIYFGEGSWLTVV.

The chain is built from TRBV20-1 and TRBJ2-7; D is uncertain. The CDR3 is 10 amino acids. Germline values: CDR1 DFQATT, CDR2 SNEGSKA (reference sequence). The germline V and J ends were trimmed by 3 bases and 3 bases, with 3 bases remaining between them. CDR3 in amino acids: CSARGYEQYF. The CDR3 bases are TGCAGTGCTAGGGGCTACGAGCAGTACTTC.

This clonotype was observed a handful of times. The genes are TRBV7-2 and TRBJ2-2; D may correspond to TRBD1 or TRBD2 (5 bases each). From germline, CDR1 is SGHTA and CDR2 FQGNSA. V was cut by 2 bases and J by 2 bases, with 15 bases left in between. The CDR3 totals 17 residues. The CDR3 loop is CASSLRDPFPNTGELFF. Here the CDR3 DNA reads TGTGCCAGCAGCTTACGGGACCCCTTCCCAAACACCGGGGAGCTGTTTTTT.

CDR3 bases: TGCGCCAGCGGGACATATAGCGGGAGATTGCGCAATGAGCAGTTCTTC. It is translated as CASGTYSGRLRNEQFF. This sequence joins TRBV5-1 and TRBJ2-1, with 9 bases aligning to TRBD2. Germline CDR1 is SGHRS and CDR2 is YFSETQ. This CDR3 comprises 16 residues. The V and J ends lost 7 bases and 6 bases, in that order; junction bases with no gene match: 14.

The rearrangement links TRBV25-1 to TRBJ1-4, with 8 bases matching TRBD1. Germline V lookup: CDR1 MGHDK, CDR2 SYGVNS. This CDR3 is 17 amino acids long. With 1 base clipped from V and 6 bases from J, the junction kept 10 bases outside the gene matches. The CDR3 region is CASSESTPGQVDEKLFF. The DNA of the CDR3 is TGTGCCAGCAGTGAATCGACCCCGGGACAGGTGGATGAAAAACTGTTTTTT. The whole variable domain, filled in from reference TRBV25-1 and TRBJ1-4, reads EADIYQTPRYLVIGTGKKITLECSQTMGHDKMYWYQQDPGMELHLIHYSYGVNSTEKGDLSSESTVSRIRTEHFPLTLESARPSHTSQYLCASSESTPGQVDEKLFFGSGTQLSVL.

This clonotype was seen only once. V gene TRBV7-8 combines with J gene TRBJ2-1; 10 bases are shared with TRBD1. The CDR3 sequence is 16 residues long. The germline CDR1 and CDR2 sequences are SGHVS and FQNEAQ. The trim removed 3 bases at V and 6 bases at J, leaving 8 bases unmatched. The chain's CDR3 is CASSFHRDRGANEQFF. CDR3 nucleotide sequence: TGTGCCAGCAGCTTTCACCGGGACAGGGGCGCCAATGAGCAGTTCTTC.

This clonotype was counted between two and nine times. V gene TRBV7-8 combines with J gene TRBJ2-5, with no clear D. The V end lost 2 bases, the J end lost 1 base, and 11 bases lay between the germline ends. This CDR3 region has 15 residues. The germline V gene has CDR1 SGHVS and CDR2 FQNEAQ. In DNA, the CDR3 is TGTGCCAGCAGCTTAAGGGCAGTGCTCCAAGAGACCCAGTACTTC. The encoded protein is CASSLRAVLQETQYF.

In its sample, this clonotype was seen once. V gene TRBV4-1 combines with J gene TRBJ2-1; TRBD2 matches at 7 bases. The germline CDR1 and CDR2 sequences are MGHRA and YSYEKL. The CDR3 sequence is 15 residues long. Losses at the gene ends were 0 bases for V and 7 bases for J; bases not matched to a gene: 6. The DNA for the CDR3 is TGCGCCAGCAGCCAAGAGTCGCGGGAGCCGAATGAGCAGTTCTTC. Amino acids: CASSQESREPNEQFF.

This chain joins TRBV6-2 or TRBV6-3 and TRBJ1-5, with D tentatively TRBD1 (6 bases). The V end lost 0 bases, the J end lost 5 bases, and 14 bases lay between the germline ends. The CDR3 is 16 residues long. The germline V gene has CDR1 MNHEY and CDR2 SVGEGT. The CDR3 protein is CASSYSTGSGDQPQHF. The CDR3 DNA reads as TGTGCCAGCAGTTACTCCACAGGGTCCGGGGATCAGCCCCAGCATTTT.

A single count supports this clonotype. The CDR3 nucleotides read TGCAGTGCTAGAGTTGGAGAGGCCTTCTCTGGAAACACCATATATTTT. Translating gives CSARVGEAFSGNTIYF. The chain has TRBV20-1 and TRBJ1-3; D is undetermined. This CDR3 comprises 16 residues. From germline, CDR1 is DFQATT and CDR2 SNEGSKA (reference sequence). V was shortened by 1 base and J by 0 bases, with 13 bases between the two germline ends.

The chain combines TRBV7-9 with TRBJ1-6; a possible D gene is TRBD1 (5 bases). V lost 0 bases and J 10 bases, leaving 10 bases between the germline ends. CDR3 length: 14 amino acids. Germline values: CDR1 SEHNR, CDR2 FQNEAQ (reference sequence). DNA for the CDR3: TGTGCCAGCAGCTTAGCGTTCAGGGACTCACCCCTCCACTTT. Protein product: CASSLAFRDSPLHF.

The chain carries TRBV10-3 and TRBJ2-3; D call uncertain. Germline V gives CDR1 ENHRY, CDR2 SYGVKD. The CDR3 sequence is 15 residues long. V was clipped by 8 bases and J by 2 bases, with 17 bases between them. The CDR3 nucleotides read TGTGCCATCTCCCGCTTTGCGGAAGTCACAGATACGCAGTATTTT. It encodes CAISRFAEVTDTQYF.

V usage is TRBV7-2 and J usage is TRBJ2-3; no clear D gene. Looked up from germline, CDR1 is SGHTA and CDR2 is FQGNSA. V shed 3 bases and J shed 2 bases, with 9 bases lying between them. There are 14 residues in the CDR3. This CDR3 reads CASSLARNTDTQYF. The CDR3 DNA follows: TGTGCCAGCAGCTTGGCCCGGAACACAGATACGCAGTATTTT.

The V call is TRBV5-8, the J call TRBJ1-5; unclear D gene. V was shortened by 4 bases and J by 2 bases, with 13 bases between the two germline ends. CDR1 and CDR2 from the germline V gene are SGHTS and YDEGEE. The CDR3 has 15 residues. The CDR3 DNA reads TGTGCCAGCAGCCCTTGGGGTCCGGGCAATCAGCCCCAGCATTTT. It encodes CASSPWGPGNQPQHF. The complete variable domain, with remaining parts taken from reference TRBV5-8 and TRBJ1-5, reads EAGVTQSPTHLIKTRGQQATLRCSPISGHTSVYWYQQALGLGLQFLLWYDEGEERNRGNFPPRFSGRQFPNYSSELNVNALELEDSALYLCASSPWGPGNQPQHFGDGTRLSIL.

V gene TRBV5-1 combines with J gene TRBJ2-1; the match to TRBD2 covers 7 bases. V shed 0 bases, J shed 10 bases, and the junction held 7 bases outside the gene matches. Per germline, CDR1 SGHRS and CDR2 YFSETQ. This CDR3 contains 14 residues. The CDR3 region has the DNA TGCGCCAGCAGCTTGGATAGCGGACTAGGGGAGCAGTTCTTC. Its protein product is CASSLDSGLGEQFF.

The V gene is TRBV12-3 or TRBV12-4, the J gene TRBJ2-2; D possibly corresponds to TRBD2 (5 bases). The CDR3 totals 17 residues. V lost 3 bases and J lost 5, with 19 bases in between. The CDR3 region is CASSFGIAREPTGELFF. CDR3 sequence (DNA): TGTGCCAGCAGTTTTGGAATAGCGAGGGAGCCTACCGGGGAGCTGTTTTTT.

The rearrangement joins TRBV6-1 to TRBJ2-3; D is possibly TRBD1 or TRBD2 (6 bases each). Trimming left V 0 bases short and J 5 bases short, with 21 bases between. From germline, CDR1 is MNHNS and CDR2 SASEGT. This CDR3 comprises 18 residues. The CDR3 reads CASSEALPRGQVRDTQYF. CDR3 bases: TGTGCCAGCAGTGAAGCCCTACCACGGGGGCAAGTGAGAGATACGCAGTATTTT.

This clonotype occurred a few times. The chain combines TRBV7-2 with TRBJ2-3; D is ambiguous. Per germline, CDR1 SGHTA and CDR2 FQGNSA. V dropped 5 bases and J dropped 6 bases, with 12 bases sitting between them. The CDR3 extends over 13 amino acids. CDR3 in amino acids: CASSPRPPDTQYF. In DNA, the CDR3 is TGTGCCAGCAGCCCTAGGCCCCCGGATACGCAGTATTTT.